This TCR beta chain was documented in a study of cytomegalovirus exposure and HLA in healthy donors. The wider study: About 85 million unique TCRs from HLA-typed donors were held in an early release of data. Study findings and constraints: Most TCR sequences were uncommon, yet certain public TCRs appeared in many donors. In an earlier analysis, in 620 or so donors, most V segments appeared productive either ~87% or ~30% of the time.

With respect to this clone: Its target is unknown.

Germline lookup yields CDR1 SGHAT and CDR2 FQNNGV. The CDR3 has 15 amino acids. Unmatched junction bases numbered 5, after V lost 3 bases and J lost 0 bases. The PCR contained 60 Vbeta and 13 Jbeta primers. Sequencing used immunoSEQ multiplex PCR; TCRdb keeps in-frame clones, though not all of them. Found here are under 200,000 clones, around 82% of them singletons; the top ten hold 5.7%. This clonotype was obtained from a man in his forties in good health and CMV-seronegative. The sample comprised PBMCs. The chain employs TRBV11-2 and TRBJ2-7, with 7 bases matching TRBD2. CDR3 nucleotides: TGTGCCAGCAGCTTTACCGGGAGGAGCTCCTACGAGCAGTACTTC. Its translation: CASSFTGRSSYEQYF.